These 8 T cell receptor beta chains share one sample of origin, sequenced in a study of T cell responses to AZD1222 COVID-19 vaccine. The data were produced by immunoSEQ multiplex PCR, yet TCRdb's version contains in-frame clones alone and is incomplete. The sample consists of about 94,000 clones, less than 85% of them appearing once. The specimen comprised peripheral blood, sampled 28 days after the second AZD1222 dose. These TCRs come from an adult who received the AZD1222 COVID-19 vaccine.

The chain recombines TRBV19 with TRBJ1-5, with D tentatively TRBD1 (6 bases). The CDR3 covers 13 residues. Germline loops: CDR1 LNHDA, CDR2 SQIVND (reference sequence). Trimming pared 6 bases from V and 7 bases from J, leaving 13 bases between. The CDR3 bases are TGTGCCAGTAGCGAAACAGGGTTCCAGCCCCAGCATTTT. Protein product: CASSETGFQPQHF.

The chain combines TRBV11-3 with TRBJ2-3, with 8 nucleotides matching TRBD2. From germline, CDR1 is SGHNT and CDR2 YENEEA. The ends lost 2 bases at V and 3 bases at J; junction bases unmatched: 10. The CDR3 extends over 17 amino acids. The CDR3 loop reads CASSLRSAGGGTDTQYF. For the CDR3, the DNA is TGTGCCAGCAGCTTACGGTCTGCGGGGGGAGGAACAGATACGCAGTATTTT.

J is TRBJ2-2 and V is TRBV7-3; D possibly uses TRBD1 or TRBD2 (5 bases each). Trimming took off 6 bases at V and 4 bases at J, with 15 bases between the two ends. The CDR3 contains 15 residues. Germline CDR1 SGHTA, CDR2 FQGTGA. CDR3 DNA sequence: TGTGCCAGCAGACGGGACGAACAAAGCACCGGGGAGCTGTTTTTT. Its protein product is CASRRDEQSTGELFF.

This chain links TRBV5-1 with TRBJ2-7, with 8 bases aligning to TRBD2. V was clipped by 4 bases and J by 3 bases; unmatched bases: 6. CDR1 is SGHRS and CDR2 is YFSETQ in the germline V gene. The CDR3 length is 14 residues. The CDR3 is CASSPGGYFYEQYF. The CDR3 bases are TGCGCCAGCAGCCCGGGAGGGTATTTCTACGAGCAGTACTTC.

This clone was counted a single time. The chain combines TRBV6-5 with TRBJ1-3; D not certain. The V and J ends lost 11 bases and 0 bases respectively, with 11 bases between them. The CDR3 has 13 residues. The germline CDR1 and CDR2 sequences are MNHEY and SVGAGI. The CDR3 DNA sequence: TGTGCCGGCGCGAGCTCCTCTGGAAACACCATATATTTT. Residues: CAGASSSGNTIYF.

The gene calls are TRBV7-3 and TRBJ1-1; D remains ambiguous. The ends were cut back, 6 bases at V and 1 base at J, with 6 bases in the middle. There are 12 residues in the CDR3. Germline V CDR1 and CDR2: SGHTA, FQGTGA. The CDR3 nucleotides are TGTGCCAGCAGGTCGCCGAACACTGAAGCTTTCTTT. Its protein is CASRSPNTEAFF.

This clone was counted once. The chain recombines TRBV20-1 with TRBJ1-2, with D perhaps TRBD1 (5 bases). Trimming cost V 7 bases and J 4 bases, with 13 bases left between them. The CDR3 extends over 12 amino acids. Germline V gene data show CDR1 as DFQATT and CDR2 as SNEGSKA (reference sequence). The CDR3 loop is CSGSWGSYGYTF. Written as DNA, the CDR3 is TGCAGTGGTAGTTGGGGGAGCTATGGCTACACCTTC.

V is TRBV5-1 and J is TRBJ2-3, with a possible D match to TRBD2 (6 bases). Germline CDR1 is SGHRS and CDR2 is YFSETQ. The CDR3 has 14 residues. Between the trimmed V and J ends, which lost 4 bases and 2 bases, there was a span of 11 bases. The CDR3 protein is CASSVGTVTDTQYF. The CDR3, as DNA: TGCGCCAGCAGCGTTGGGACTGTCACAGATACGCAGTATTTT.